Following are 23 T cell receptor beta chains from one sample sequenced in a study of cytomegalovirus exposure and HLA in healthy donors. PCR involved 60 Vbeta and 13 Jbeta primers. Clones were sequenced by immunoSEQ multiplex PCR, and TCRdb holds only the in-frame ones, with some missing. The table includes 85,000 to 130,000 clones, roughly 88% detected once. Sequencing was carried out using PBMCs. The receptors here all came from a woman aged 18-35 years in good health and CMV-seronegative.

Of note for this clone: An end of the junction does not agree with germline; a read error may underlie this. The chain links TRBV7-3 to TRBJ1-6; 11 bases fit TRBD1. This CDR3 comprises 11 residues. Germline V gives CDR1 SGHTA, CDR2 FQGTGA. CDR3 in amino acids: CASRPRTGGFF. As DNA, the CDR3 is TGTGCCAGCAGACCTCGGACAGGGGGCTTCTTT.

In this sample, this clone turned up once. The chain is built from TRBV18 and TRBJ2-1, with D tentatively TRBD2 (5 bases). Between the trimmed V and J ends, which lost 5 bases and 5 bases, there was a span of 10 bases. This CDR3 is 13 amino acids long. The germline gives CDR1 KGHSH, CDR2 LQKENI. CDR3 nucleotide sequence: TGTGCCAGCTCATACACGGGAAACAATGAGCAGTTCTTC. This sequence encodes CASSYTGNNEQFF.

The chain has TRBV19 and TRBJ2-7, with TRBD2 matching over 13 bases. This CDR3 is built from 15 residues. The germline CDR1 and CDR2 sequences are LNHDA and SQIVND (reference sequence). The V segment lost 6 bases and the J segment 5 bases; nucleotides outside the gene matches: 7. In DNA form, the CDR3 reads TGTGCCAGTAGCCGGACTAGCGGGAGAAGCCACGAGCAGTACTTC. It yields the protein CASSRTSGRSHEQYF.

The chain recombines TRBV9 with TRBJ2-1; 7 bases match TRBD1. Trimming cost V 3 bases and J 1 base; bases outside gene matches: 13. The CDR3 has 18 amino acids. Per germline, CDR1 SGDLS and CDR2 YYNGEE. CDR3 sequence reads: CASSARSVRDRSYNEQFF. The CDR3 DNA reads as TGTGCCAGCAGCGCCCGCTCAGTCCGGGACAGATCCTACAATGAGCAGTTCTTC.

Concerning this clone itself: At one end the junction does not follow the germline gene, possibly because of a read error. The V and J genes are TRBV7-2 and TRBJ2-5, with a weak D call TRBD1 (6 bases). The CDR3 spans 15 residues. Germline lookup yields CDR1 SGHTA and CDR2 FQGNSA. CDR3 loop: CASSLAGVYQETQYF. DNA for the CDR3: TGTGCCAGCAGCCTAGCAGGGGTCTACCAAGAGACCCAGTACTTC.

The chain uses TRBV4-2 and TRBJ2-7, with 7 positions matching TRBD2. The ends lost 4 bases at V and 2 bases at J; junction bases unmatched: 11. Germline CDR1 reads LGHNA; CDR2 reads YNFKEQ. The CDR3 length is 16 residues. For the CDR3, the DNA is TGTGCCAGCAGCCGCAATACCGGGACTACCCCCTACGAGCAGTACTTC. Translated: CASSRNTGTTPYEQYF.

V gene TRBV4-3 combines with J gene TRBJ2-7; 7 bases line up with TRBD1. V gave up 3 bases and J gave up 6 bases; unmatched junction bases: 14. Germline CDR1 reads LGHNA; CDR2 reads YSLEER. The CDR3 sequence is 16 residues long. CDR3 nucleotides: TGCGCCAGCAGCCACCTCGGACAGGTAAAGAGTTCCGAGCAGTACTTC. As protein: CASSHLGQVKSSEQYF.

The rearrangement links TRBV4-3 to TRBJ2-6; TRBD2 is a possible D gene (6 bases). CDR3 length: 16 amino acids. Trimming pared 1 base from V and 2 bases from J, leaving 9 bases between. Germline CDR1 LGHNA, CDR2 YSLEER. The CDR3 is CASSQVEGTGANVLTF. For the CDR3, the DNA is TGCGCCAGCAGCCAAGTGGAGGGTACTGGGGCCAACGTCCTGACTTTC.

This clone was counted a single time. The chain carries TRBV19 and TRBJ2-2; 7 nucleotides line up with TRBD2. V trimming: 6 bases; J trimming: 4 bases; junction bases outside the gene matches: 8. CDR1 is LNHDA, CDR2 SQIVND, per germline (reference sequence). The CDR3 is 15 amino acids. The DNA of the CDR3 is TGTGCCAGTAGCACGGGTTCGGGGGGCACCGGGGAGCTGTTTTTT. The encoded protein is CASSTGSGGTGELFF.

This clone was picked up one time. J is TRBJ2-1 and V is TRBV2, with 7 bases lining up with TRBD1. Germline trimming cut 8 bases from V and 7 bases from J; bases unmatched to any gene: 8. The CDR3 sequence is 13 residues long. Germline loops: CDR1 SNHLY, CDR2 FYNNEI. The chain's CDR3 is CASQTGPWNEQFF. In DNA, the CDR3 is TGTGCCAGCCAGACAGGGCCTTGGAATGAGCAGTTCTTC.

This rearrangement joins TRBV13 to TRBJ2-7; a weak D match, TRBD2 (5 bases). The germline V gene encodes CDR1 PRHDT and CDR2 FYEKMQ (reference sequence). CDR3 length: 13 amino acids. Trimming took off 3 bases at V and 5 bases at J, with 11 bases between the two ends. CDR3 sequence (DNA): TGTGCCAGCAGCTTGGGTCGGGGTCACGAGCAGTACTTC. It codes for CASSLGRGHEQYF.

The CDR3 protein is CASSAGGHSTDTQYF. As DNA, the CDR3 is TGTGCCAGCAGTGCGGGGGGACATAGCACAGATACGCAGTATTTT. V and J are TRBV6-4 and TRBJ2-3, with D possibly matching TRBD2 (7 bases). V lost 4 bases and J lost 0, with 11 bases in between. Germline V gene data show CDR1 as MRHNA and CDR2 as SNTAGT. The CDR3 sequence is 15 residues long.

CDR3 loop: CASSSSGSVEKLFF. The CDR3 DNA follows: TGTGCCAGCAGCTCTTCGGGGAGCGTCGAAAAACTGTTTTTT. The chain joins TRBV25-1 to TRBJ1-4, with D uncertain. This CDR3 has 14 amino acids. Germline values: CDR1 MGHDK, CDR2 SYGVNS. V shed 6 bases and J shed 8 bases, with 16 bases lying between them.

The chain links TRBV7-6 to TRBJ1-6; 9 bases agree with TRBD1. CDR1 SGHVS and CDR2 FNYEAQ come from the germline V gene. The CDR3 has 16 residues. The junction had 7 bases not matched to a gene; V was cut back by 1 base and J by 9 bases. The chain's CDR3 is CASSLGDRVLGSPLHF. CDR3 coding DNA: TGTGCCAGCAGCTTAGGGGACAGGGTCTTAGGTTCACCCCTCCACTTT.

The chain is built from TRBV21-1 and TRBJ2-7; the DNA was not used to check the table's D call, TRBD1. TRBV21-1 is a pseudogene locus. The CDR3 loop spans 14 amino acids. DNA of the CDR3: TGTGCCAGCAGCAAAAAGCAGGAATCCTACGAGCAGTACTTC. It yields the protein CASSKKQESYEQYF.

The chain is built from TRBV11-2 and TRBJ1-3; D might be TRBD1 (6 bases). V was pared by 0 bases and J by 4 bases, with 10 bases between. The CDR3 is 15 amino acids. Germline V lookup: CDR1 SGHAT, CDR2 FQNNGV. CDR3 loop: CASSLESGVGNTIYF. The CDR3 DNA reads TGTGCCAGCAGCTTAGAATCAGGGGTCGGAAACACCATATATTTT.

The chain links TRBV5-6 to TRBJ2-7; D gene unclear. CDR3 size: 12 residues. Per the germline V gene, CDR1 is SGHDT and CDR2 is YYEEEE. Trimming removed 1 base from V and 3 bases from J, with 5 bases in between. This CDR3 is CASSLSFYEQYF. CDR3 in DNA: TGTGCCAGCAGCTTGAGCTTCTACGAGCAGTACTTC.

This chain links TRBV4-3 with TRBJ1-2; possible D gene TRBD1, 6 bases. CDR3 size: 14 residues. Between the trimmed V and J ends, which lost 5 bases and 4 bases, there was a span of 14 bases. Germline assignment: CDR1 LGHNA and CDR2 YSLEER. The CDR3, as DNA: TGCGCCAGCAGCAGAGGGGGGGGAGGCTATGGCTACACCTTC. Its translation is CASSRGGGGYGYTF.

The chain has TRBV28 and TRBJ1-2; D may be TRBD1 (5 bases). The CDR3 loop spans 14 amino acids. The V end lost 7 bases, the J end lost 1 base, and 13 bases lay between the germline ends. Germline loops: CDR1 MDHEN, CDR2 SYDVKM. CDR3 DNA: TGTGCCAGCATCACCGCGGGGCTTAACTATGGCTACACCTTC. This codes for CASITAGLNYGYTF.

CDR3 sequence reads: CASSLGGTLDDYGYTF. In nucleotides, the CDR3 is TGTGCCAGCAGCTTAGGGGGGACACTGGACGACTATGGCTACACCTTC. The rearrangement joins TRBV7-9 to TRBJ1-2, with D tentatively TRBD1 (6 bases). The CDR3 has 16 amino acids. The germline gives CDR1 SEHNR, CDR2 FQNEAQ (reference sequence). The germline V and J ends were trimmed by 1 base and 3 bases, with 15 bases remaining between them. The entire variable domain, with the rest obtained from reference TRBV7-9 and TRBJ1-2, is as follows: DTGVSQNPRHKITKRGQNVTFRCDPISEHNRLYWYRQTLGQGPEFLTYFQNEAQLEKSRLLSDRFSAERPKGSFSTLEIQRTEQGDSAMYLCASSLGGTLDDYGYTFGSGTRLTVV.

This chain connects TRBV27 to TRBJ2-5; D remains unclear. The J call may be faulty, since TRBJ2-7 better matches the DNA end. CDR3 length equals 18 residues. The V gene's germline CDR1 is MNHEY and CDR2 SMNVEV (reference sequence). The CDR3 DNA reads as TGTGCCAGCAGCCCTATATCTTCCAGCGATACCGGTCCCTACGAGCAGTACTTC. Translation: CASSPISSSDTGPYEQYF.

This chain links TRBV29-1 with TRBJ2-3, with TRBD1 matching over 7 bases. V gave up 7 bases and J gave up 1 base; unmatched junction bases: 8. Germline lookup yields CDR1 SQVTM and CDR2 ANQGSEA. This CDR3 is 14 amino acids long. DNA for the CDR3: TGCAGCGGCGCCAGGGGGATTGGCACAGATACGCAGTATTTT. It encodes CSGARGIGTDTQYF.

The rearrangement joins TRBV7-2 to TRBJ2-5; 9 bases fit TRBD2. The V segment lost 5 bases and the J segment 4 bases; nucleotides outside the gene matches: 5. From germline, CDR1 is SGHTA and CDR2 FQGNSA. This CDR3 spans 14 amino acids. The CDR3: CASSPSTSGETQYF. For the CDR3, the DNA is TGTGCCAGCAGCCCTTCGACTAGCGGAGAGACCCAGTACTTC.